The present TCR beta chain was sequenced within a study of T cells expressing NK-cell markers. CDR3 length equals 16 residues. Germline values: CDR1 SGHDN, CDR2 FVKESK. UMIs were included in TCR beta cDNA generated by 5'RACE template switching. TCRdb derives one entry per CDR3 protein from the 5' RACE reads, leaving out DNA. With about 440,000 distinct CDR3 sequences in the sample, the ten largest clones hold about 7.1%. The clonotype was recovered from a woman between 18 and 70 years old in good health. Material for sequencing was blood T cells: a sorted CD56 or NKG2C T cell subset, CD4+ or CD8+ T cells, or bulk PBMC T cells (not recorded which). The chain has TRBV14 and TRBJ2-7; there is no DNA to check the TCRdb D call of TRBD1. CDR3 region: CASSQDPGGGYYEQYF.